The 20 T cell receptor beta chains listed next were all sequenced from one sample in a study of T cell responses to AZD1222 COVID-19 vaccine. TCRdb's copy holds only in-frame clones and misses some; the assay was immunoSEQ multiplex PCR. The sample includes over 120,000 clones, 92% of them seen just once. The sample in question was peripheral blood, obtained 28 days after the second AZD1222 dose. The receptors come from an adult who received the AZD1222 COVID-19 vaccine.

The V and J genes are TRBV11-2 and TRBJ1-6; possibly TRBD1 for D (5 bases). Trimming removed 5 bases from V and 6 bases from J, with 17 bases in between. Germline V lookup: CDR1 SGHAT, CDR2 FQNNGV. This CDR3 contains 16 residues. CDR3 region: CASSIRPIGGNSPLHF. The CDR3, as DNA: TGTGCCAGCAGCATCAGACCCATCGGGGGTAATTCACCCCTCCACTTT.

This clone came up a few times. This rearrangement joins TRBV4-3 to TRBJ2-1, with 10 nucleotides matching TRBD1. V trimming: 0 bases; J trimming: 3 bases; junction bases outside the gene matches: 5. The germline CDR1 and CDR2 sequences are LGHNA and YSLEER. CDR3 length equals 17 residues. The CDR3 spells CASSQDPRDRGYNEQFF. The CDR3 nucleotides read TGCGCCAGCAGCCAAGATCCCCGGGACAGGGGCTACAATGAGCAGTTCTTC.

The V call is TRBV7-2, the J call TRBJ2-2, with unresolved D. Trimming pared 3 bases from V and 5 bases from J, leaving 7 bases between. Germline CDR1 reads SGHTA; CDR2 reads FQGNSA. The CDR3 has 13 residues. In nucleotides, the CDR3 is TGTGCCAGCAGCTTCCCGAGAACCGGGGAGCTGTTTTTT. The encoded protein is CASSFPRTGELFF. Full variable domain (missing parts from reference TRBV7-2 and TRBJ2-2): GAGVSQSPSNKVTEKGKDVELRCDPISGHTALYWYRQSLGQGLEFLIYFQGNSAPDKSGLPSDRFSAERTGGSVSTLTIQRTQQEDSAVYLCASSFPRTGELFFGEGSRLTVL.

J is TRBJ1-3 and V is TRBV28; a weak D match, TRBD1 (6 bases). V was clipped by 6 bases and J by 0 bases, with 15 bases between them. The CDR3 length is 16 residues. Germline V gene sequence: CDR1 MDHEN, CDR2 SYDVKM. The DNA for the CDR3 is TGTGCCAGCAGGGGCCTAACAGGGCACTCTGGAAACACCATATATTTT. Encoded protein: CASRGLTGHSGNTIYF.

This sequence joins TRBV24-1 and TRBJ2-3, with 8 bases that match TRBD1. CDR1 is KGHDR, CDR2 SFDVKD, per germline. J gave up 5 bases and V 3 bases, and 6 bases lay outside the gene matches. The CDR3 is 15 amino acids. The CDR3 DNA reads TGTGCCACCAGTGATGGGGACACAGGGGGAGATACGCAGTATTTT. The encoded protein is CATSDGDTGGDTQYF.

The gene calls are TRBV24-1 and TRBJ2-1; 7 bases align to TRBD1. CDR1 is KGHDR, CDR2 SFDVKD, per germline. The CDR3 sequence is 11 residues long. The ends lost 10 bases at V and 4 bases at J; junction bases unmatched: 0. The CDR3 nucleotides are TGTGCCACGGGACAGTACAATGAGCAGTTCTTC. This codes for CATGQYNEQFF.

This sequence joins TRBV27 and TRBJ2-3, with D uncertain. Germline CDR1 is MNHEY and CDR2 is SMNVEV (reference sequence). The CDR3 is 14 residues long. The V gene lost 1 base and the J gene lost 2 bases, with 7 bases spanning the gap. The CDR3 spells CASSLWPNTDTQYF. The CDR3 coding sequence is TGTGCCAGCAGTTTATGGCCTAACACAGATACGCAGTATTTT.

The chain uses TRBV6-2 or TRBV6-3 and TRBJ1-5, with TRBD1 identical over 7 bases. The V gene end was trimmed by 0 bases and the J gene end by 0 bases; junction bases not matched to a gene: 14. The CDR3 totals 20 residues. Germline V gene lookup returns CDR1 MNHEY and CDR2 SVGEGT. CDR3 region: CASSYSNRGGGIYSNQPQHF. For the CDR3, the DNA is TGTGCCAGCAGTTACTCGAACCGAGGGGGCGGCATTTATAGCAATCAGCCCCAGCATTTT.

The DNA for the CDR3 is TGTGCCAGCAGGACCGGGACAGGGGTCCCCTACGAGCAGTACTTC. This encodes CASRTGTGVPYEQYF. The V gene is TRBV28, the J gene TRBJ2-7, with 10 bases identical to TRBD1. Trimming took 6 bases from V and 2 from J; bases not matched to a gene: 7. CDR1 and CDR2 from the germline V gene are MDHEN and SYDVKM. The CDR3 covers 15 residues.

The V call is TRBV11-3, the J call TRBJ2-7; 10 nucleotides line up with TRBD2. CDR1 and CDR2 (germline): SGHNT, YENEEA. The CDR3 covers 14 residues. V dropped 5 bases and J dropped 2; count of bases not matched to a gene: 3. CDR3 loop: CASSRSGRTYEQYF. The CDR3 DNA follows: TGTGCCAGCAGCCGTAGCGGGAGGACCTACGAGCAGTACTTC.

The rearrangement joins TRBV6-2 or TRBV6-3 to TRBJ2-4; 7 nucleotides align to TRBD1. V was pared by 5 bases and J by 6 bases, with 7 bases of the junction left unmatched. CDR1 is MNHEY and CDR2 is SVGEGT in the germline V gene. The CDR3 length is 14 residues. The CDR3 loop is CASSDRDRPNIQYF. CDR3 DNA: TGTGCCAGCAGTGACCGGGACAGACCAAACATTCAGTACTTC.

This sequence joins TRBV7-3 and TRBJ2-2; 7 nucleotides agree with TRBD1. V trimming: 6 bases; J trimming: 6 bases; junction bases outside the gene matches: 1. Germline V gene lookup returns CDR1 SGHTA and CDR2 FQGTGA. The CDR3 spans 12 residues. The CDR3 DNA sequence: TGTGCCAGCAGAGGACAGGCCGGGGAGCTGTTTTTT. Its translation: CASRGQAGELFF. Filled out from reference TRBV7-3 and TRBJ2-2, the complete variable domain reads GAGVSQTPSNKVTEKGKYVELRCDPISGHTALYWYRQSLGQGPEFLIYFQGTGAADDSGLPNDRFFAVRPEGSVSTLKIQRTERGDSAVYLCASRGQAGELFFGEGSRLTVL.

This chain uses TRBV11-3 with TRBJ2-5; TRBD2 matches 7 bases. The CDR3 covers 17 residues. Germline CDR1 reads SGHNT; CDR2 reads YENEEA. J was trimmed by 5 bases and V by 1 base; bases with no gene match: 13. The DNA for the CDR3 is TGTGCCAGCAGCTTAGCATTTAGGGAGGGCCCGATGGAGACCCAGTACTTC. Its protein product is CASSLAFREGPMETQYF.

The gene calls are TRBV5-1 and TRBJ2-5, with D possibly being TRBD2 (5 bases). This CDR3 is built from 14 residues. Trimming removed 1 base at V and 0 bases at J, with 7 bases between. From germline, CDR1 is SGHRS and CDR2 YFSETQ. This CDR3 reads CASSLTGYQETQYF. CDR3 bases: TGCGCCAGCAGCTTGACGGGGTACCAAGAGACCCAGTACTTC.

The rearrangement joins TRBV19 to TRBJ2-7; D not resolved. The V end was cut by 4 bases, the J end by 0 bases, with 10 bases between. This CDR3 is built from 14 residues. Germline loops: CDR1 LNHDA, CDR2 SQIVND (reference sequence). The CDR3 sequence: CASSKRGHSYEQYF. The DNA for the CDR3 is TGTGCCAGTAGTAAACGTGGGCACTCCTACGAGCAGTACTTC.

This chain connects TRBV28 to TRBJ1-2; D not resolved. Germline V lookup: CDR1 MDHEN, CDR2 SYDVKM. The CDR3 is 13 amino acids. V was pared by 4 bases and J by 4 bases, with 10 bases between. This CDR3 reads CASSYGNGYGYTF. The CDR3 region has the DNA TGTGCCAGCAGTTACGGCAACGGCTATGGCTACACCTTC.

The gene calls are TRBV4-1 and TRBJ2-5; 7 nucleotides align to TRBD1. Germline V gene lookup returns CDR1 MGHRA and CDR2 YSYEKL. The CDR3 is made up of 15 amino acids. The V and J ends lost 6 bases and 1 base, in that order; junction bases with no gene match: 8. The CDR3 reads CASSYSRDSQETQYF. Here the CDR3 DNA reads TGCGCCAGCAGTTATTCCCGGGACAGCCAAGAGACCCAGTACTTC.

J is TRBJ1-2 and V is TRBV3-1 (or the pseudogene TRBV3-2); D uncertain. The CDR3 is 13 residues long. The germline V gene has CDR1 LGHDT and CDR2 YNNKEL (reference sequence). Trimming removed 4 bases at V and 8 bases at J, with 14 bases between. CDR3 nucleotide sequence: TGTGCCAGCAGCCTAACATCCCTGGGAGGCTACACCTTC. This sequence encodes CASSLTSLGGYTF.

The CDR3 here is CASSYSRSGPYGYTF. In nucleotides, the CDR3 is TGTGCCAGCAGTTACTCGAGGTCAGGGCCCTATGGCTACACCTTC. The rearrangement joins TRBV6-5 to TRBJ1-2; a possible D gene is TRBD1 (5 bases). Germline CDR1 reads MNHEY; CDR2 reads SVGAGI. Trimming cost V 0 bases and J 4 bases, with 12 bases left between them. This CDR3 has 15 amino acids.

The CDR3 bases are TGTGCCAGCAGCGTAGGGTCGGAACAAGAGACCCAGTACTTC. Translation: CASSVGSEQETQYF. V gene TRBV9 combines with J gene TRBJ2-5; no firm D call. Germline V gives CDR1 SGDLS, CDR2 YYNGEE. V was clipped by 0 bases and J by 2 bases, with 8 bases between them. This CDR3 has 14 residues. Filled out from reference TRBV9 and TRBJ2-5, the complete variable domain reads DSGVTQTPKHLITATGQRVTLRCSPRSGDLSVYWYQQSLDQGLQFLIQYYNGEERAKGNILERFSAQQFPDLHSELNLSSLELGDSALYFCASSVGSEQETQYFGPGTRLLVL.